This is a list of T cell receptor beta chains from one sample in a study of CD8 T cells in Susac syndrome. TCRdb ran MiXCR on the immunoSEQ multiplex PCR reads and lists one entry per CDR3 protein. The table records about 200,000 distinct CDR3 sequences, about 93% of them present only once. The sequencing input was CD8+ T cells from PBMCs. The receptors here all came from a human donor with multiple sclerosis. Each CDR3 is given with its conserved first and last residue. The D gene is left open where the match is weak. For some rows the clone size is stated as once, few or many, or as a class when expanded; others skip it.

CDR3 length,J gene,V gene,clone size,D gene,CDR3 protein,CDR3 DNA
15,TRBJ2-3,TRBV12-3/TRBV12-4,NA,TRBD1,CASSFWDRSTDTQYF,TGTGCCAGCAGTTTTTGGGACAGAAGCACAGATACGCAGTATTTT
15,TRBJ2-1,TRBV9,NA,TRBD2,CASSLSGTSSDEQFF,TGTGCCAGCAGCTTGTCCGGGACTAGCAGCGATGAGCAGTTCTTC
13,TRBJ2-1,TRBV13,NA,TRBD2,CASSSREGDEQFF,TGTGCCAGCAGCTCCAGGGAGGGTGATGAGCAGTTCTTC
14,TRBJ2-7,TRBV20-1,NA,NA,CSAGELGSSYEQYF,TGCAGTGCTGGAGAGCTCGGGAGCTCCTACGAGCAGTACTTC
11,TRBJ1-2,TRBV6-5,few,NA,CATAEWWGYTF,TGTGCCACCGCCGAGTGGTGGGGCTACACCTTC
13,TRBJ1-1,TRBV30,NA,NA,CAWKNKGRAEAFF,TGTGCCTGGAAAAACAAGGGCCGGGCTGAAGCTTTCTTT
15,TRBJ2-1,TRBV20-1,NA,TRBD2,CSASDSGGPYNEQFF,TGCAGTGCTAGCGACAGCGGGGGCCCATACAATGAGCAGTTCTTC
14,TRBJ1-2,TRBV7-6,NA,NA,CASSLDARDYGYTF,TGTGCCAGCAGCTTAGACGCCCGAGACTATGGCTACACCTTC
15,TRBJ1-5,TRBV27,NA,TRBD1,CASSSGTGPISPQHF,TGTGCCAGCAGCTCGGGGACAGGTCCTATTTCGCCCCAGCATTTT
12,TRBJ1-1,TRBV6-2/TRBV6-3,NA,NA,CASSLVDTEAFF,TGTGCCAGCAGCTTGGTGGACACTGAAGCTTTCTTT
14,TRBJ2-5,TRBV7-9,once,NA,CASSLLEERETQYF,TGTGCCAGCAGCTTATTGGAGGAGCGCGAGACCCAGTACTTC
14,TRBJ1-4,TRBV12-3/TRBV12-4,NA,TRBD1,CASRPGQGPEKLFF,TGTGCCAGCAGACCGGGACAGGGGCCTGAAAAACTGTTTTTT
15,TRBJ1-1,TRBV7-9,NA,NA,CASSLLGMERTEAFF,TGTGCCAGCAGCTTATTGGGGATGGAGCGAACTGAAGCTTTCTTT
18,TRBJ1-4,TRBV19,NA,TRBD1,CASSIAGQGTFSEEKLFF,TGTGCCAGTAGTATCGCGGGACAGGGGACCTTTTCTGAAGAAAAACTGTTTTTT
15,TRBJ2-7,TRBV6-5,NA,TRBD2,CASSSGALLSYEQYF,TGTGCCAGCAGTAGCGGGGCCTTACTTTCCTACGAGCAGTACTTC
14,TRBJ1-4,TRBV7-6,NA,NA,CASSLLGTGEKLFF,TGTGCCAGCAGCTTACTTGGGACCGGTGAAAAACTGTTTTTT
14,TRBJ1-1,TRBV5-1,NA,TRBD1,CASSLNRGDTEAFF,TGCGCCAGCAGCTTGAACAGGGGTGACACTGAAGCTTTCTTT
14,TRBJ2-1,TRBV9,NA,NA,CASSPAGGNNEQFF,TGTGCCAGCAGCCCGGCCGGCGGGAACAATGAGCAGTTCTTC
14,TRBJ1-1,TRBV7-9,NA,NA,CASTLGRSNTEAFF,TGTGCCAGCACCCTGGGCAGATCGAACACTGAAGCTTTCTTT
15,TRBJ2-3,TRBV29-1,NA,TRBD2,CSVEDVAGSTDTQYF,TGCAGCGTTGAAGATGTAGCGGGAAGCACAGATACGCAGTATTTT
14,TRBJ2-7,TRBV4-2,NA,TRBD1,CASSPRQGTYEQYF,TGTGCCAGCAGCCCCCGACAGGGGACCTACGAGCAGTACTTC
17,TRBJ2-7,TRBV20-1,NA,NA,CSAISSEPGLMLHEQYF,TGCAGTGCTATTTCATCCGAACCGGGACTCATGCTCCACGAGCAGTACTTC
15,TRBJ1-5,TRBV27,NA,NA,CASSYLYGGNQPQHF,TGTGCCAGCAGTTACCTTTATGGGGGAAATCAGCCCCAGCATTTT
15,TRBJ1-5,TRBV28,once,TRBD1,CASTLGQGYRQPQHF,TGTGCCAGCACATTGGGACAGGGTTATAGGCAGCCCCAGCATTTT
14,TRBJ1-2,TRBV9,NA,TRBD1,CASRGTGWTHGYTF,TGTGCCAGCAGAGGGACAGGGTGGACTCATGGCTACACCTTC
13,TRBJ2-7,TRBV27,few,NA,CASGLDLSYEQYF,TGTGCCAGTGGACTTGACTTATCCTACGAGCAGTACTTC
14,TRBJ2-6,TRBV5-6,NA,NA,CASSLGVGANVLTF,TGTGCCAGCAGCTTGGGGGTTGGGGCCAACGTCCTGACTTTC
15,TRBJ2-5,TRBV13,few,NA,CASSHQAQDSETQYF,TGTGCCAGCAGCCACCAGGCCCAAGACTCAGAGACCCAGTACTTC
13,TRBJ1-1,TRBV9,NA,NA,CASSVKRNTEAFF,TGTGCCAGCAGCGTAAAGAGGAACACTGAAGCTTTCTTT
14,TRBJ2-1,TRBV11-2,NA,NA,CASSPRDRHNEQFF,TGTGCCAGCAGCCCGCGGGACCGACACAATGAGCAGTTCTTC
12,TRBJ2-3,TRBV2,NA,NA,CASRGIADTQYF,TGTGCCAGCAGGGGAATCGCAGATACGCAGTATTTT
15,TRBJ2-3,TRBV12-3/TRBV12-4,NA,NA,CASSLSLQTGDTQYF,TGTGCCAGCAGTTTGAGTCTCCAAACCGGGGATACGCAGTATTTT
13,TRBJ2-1,TRBV6-5,NA,NA,CASSYSMGNEQFF,TGTGCCAGCAGTTACTCGATGGGAAATGAGCAGTTCTTC
15,TRBJ1-2,TRBV7-8,NA,NA,CASSLAYLSNYGYTF,TGTGCCAGCAGCTTAGCCTATTTATCTAACTATGGCTACACCTTC
13,TRBJ2-7,TRBV19,NA,NA,CASSIDQRSLQYF,TGTGCCAGTAGTATAGATCAGCGGTCGCTGCAGTACTTC